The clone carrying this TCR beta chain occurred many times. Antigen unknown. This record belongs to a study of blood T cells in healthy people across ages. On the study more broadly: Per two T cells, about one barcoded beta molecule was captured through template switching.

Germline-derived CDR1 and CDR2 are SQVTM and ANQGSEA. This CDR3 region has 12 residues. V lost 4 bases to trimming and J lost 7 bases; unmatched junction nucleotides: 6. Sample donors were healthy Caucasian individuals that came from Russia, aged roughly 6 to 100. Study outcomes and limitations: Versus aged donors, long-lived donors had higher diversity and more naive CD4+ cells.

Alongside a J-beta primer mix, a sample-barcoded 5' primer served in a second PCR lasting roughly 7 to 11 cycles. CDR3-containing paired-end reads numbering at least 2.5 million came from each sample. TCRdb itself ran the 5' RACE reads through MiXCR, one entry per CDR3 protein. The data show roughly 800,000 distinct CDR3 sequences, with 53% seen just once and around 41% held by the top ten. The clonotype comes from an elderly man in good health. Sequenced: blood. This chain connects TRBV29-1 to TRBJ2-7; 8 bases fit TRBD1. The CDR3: CSVGQGAGEQYF. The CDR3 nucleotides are TGCAGCGTTGGGCAGGGGGCAGGGGAGCAGTACTTC.